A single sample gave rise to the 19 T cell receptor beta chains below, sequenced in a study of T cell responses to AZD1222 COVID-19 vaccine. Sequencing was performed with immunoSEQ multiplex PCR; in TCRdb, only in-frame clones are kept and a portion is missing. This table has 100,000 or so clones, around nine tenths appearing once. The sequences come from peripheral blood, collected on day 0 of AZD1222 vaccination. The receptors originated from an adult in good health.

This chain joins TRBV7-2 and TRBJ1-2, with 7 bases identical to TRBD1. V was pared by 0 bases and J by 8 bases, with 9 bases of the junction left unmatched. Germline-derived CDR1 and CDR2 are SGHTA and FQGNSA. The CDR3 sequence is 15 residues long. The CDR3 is CASSLAGTGAEGYTF. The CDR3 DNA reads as TGTGCCAGCAGCTTAGCGGGTACAGGGGCCGAAGGCTACACCTTC. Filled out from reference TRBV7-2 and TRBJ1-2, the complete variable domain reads GAGVSQSPSNKVTEKGKDVELRCDPISGHTALYWYRQSLGQGLEFLIYFQGNSAPDKSGLPSDRFSAERTGGSVSTLTIQRTQQEDSAVYLCASSLAGTGAEGYTFGSGTRLTVV.

Here the CDR3 reads CSATLGQLYTF. The CDR3 region has the DNA TGCAGTGCCACTCTGGGACAGTTATACACCTTC. V gene TRBV20-1 combines with J gene TRBJ1-2; 7 nucleotides match TRBD1. Germline V lookup: CDR1 DFQATT, CDR2 SNEGSKA (reference sequence). This CDR3 has 11 residues. Unmatched junction bases numbered 9, after V lost 6 bases and J lost 11 bases.

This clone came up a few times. The CDR3 here is CASSLSGQRYGYTF. In DNA form, the CDR3 reads TGTGCCAGCAGTTTATCGGGACAGCGTTATGGCTACACCTTC. The chain has TRBV28 and TRBJ1-2; 7 nucleotides line up with TRBD1. With 1 base clipped from V and 5 bases from J, the junction kept 4 bases outside the gene matches. The CDR3 totals 14 residues. Germline V gene data show CDR1 as MDHEN and CDR2 as SYDVKM.

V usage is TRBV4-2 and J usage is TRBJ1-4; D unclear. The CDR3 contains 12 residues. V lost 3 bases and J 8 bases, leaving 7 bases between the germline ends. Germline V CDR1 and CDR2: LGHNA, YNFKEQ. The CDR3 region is CASSHDREKLFF. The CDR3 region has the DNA TGTGCCAGCAGCCACGACCGAGAAAAACTGTTTTTT.

The CDR3 DNA reads as TGCGCCAGCAGCTCCTTTACAGGAGGCAATAACTATGGCTACACCTTC. Translation: CASSSFTGGNNYGYTF. The chain has TRBV5-1 and TRBJ1-2, with D perhaps matching TRBD1 (5 bases). Germline CDR1 is SGHRS and CDR2 is YFSETQ. Deletions cut 3 bases from V and 1 base from J, with 16 bases between. The CDR3 is 16 amino acids.

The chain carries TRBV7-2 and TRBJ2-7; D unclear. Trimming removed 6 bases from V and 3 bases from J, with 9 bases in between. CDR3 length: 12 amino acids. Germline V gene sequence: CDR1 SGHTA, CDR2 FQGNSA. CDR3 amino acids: CASSPLGYEQYF. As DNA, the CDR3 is TGTGCCAGCAGTCCTCTAGGCTACGAGCAGTACTTC.

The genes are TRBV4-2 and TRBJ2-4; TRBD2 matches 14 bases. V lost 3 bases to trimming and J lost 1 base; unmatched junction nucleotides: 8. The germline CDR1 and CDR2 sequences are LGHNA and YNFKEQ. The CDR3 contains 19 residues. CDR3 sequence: CASSQGLAGVSGAKNIQYF. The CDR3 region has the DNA TGTGCCAGCAGCCAGGGACTAGCGGGAGTTTCGGGGGCCAAAAACATTCAGTACTTC.

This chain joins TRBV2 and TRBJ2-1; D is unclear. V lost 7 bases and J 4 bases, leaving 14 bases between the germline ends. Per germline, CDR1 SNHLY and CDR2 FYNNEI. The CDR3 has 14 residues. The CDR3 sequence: CASIPEQYYNEQFF. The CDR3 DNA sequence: TGTGCCAGCATTCCGGAGCAGTATTACAATGAGCAGTTCTTC. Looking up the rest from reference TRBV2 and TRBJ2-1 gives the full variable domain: EPEVTQTPSHQVTQMGQEVILRCVPISNHLYFYWYRQILGQKVEFLVSFYNNEISEKSEIFDDQFSVERPDGSNFTLKIRSTKLEDSAMYFCASIPEQYYNEQFFGPGTRLTVL.

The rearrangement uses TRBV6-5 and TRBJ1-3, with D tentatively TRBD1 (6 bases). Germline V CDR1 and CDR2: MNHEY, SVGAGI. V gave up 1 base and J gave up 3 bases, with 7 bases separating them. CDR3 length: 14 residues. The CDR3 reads CASSYLGGGNTIYF. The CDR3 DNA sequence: TGTGCCAGCAGTTACTTAGGGGGTGGAAACACCATATATTTT.

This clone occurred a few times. CDR3 bases: TGTGCCAGCAGCTTAGGGACAGGGTATGGCAGCGAGCAGTACTTC. Amino acid sequence: CASSLGTGYGSEQYF. The chain uses TRBV7-2 and TRBJ2-7, with TRBD1 matching over 8 bases. The germline V gene encodes CDR1 SGHTA and CDR2 FQGNSA. The CDR3 covers 15 residues. V shed 1 base and J 6 bases; nucleotides not matched to a gene: 8.

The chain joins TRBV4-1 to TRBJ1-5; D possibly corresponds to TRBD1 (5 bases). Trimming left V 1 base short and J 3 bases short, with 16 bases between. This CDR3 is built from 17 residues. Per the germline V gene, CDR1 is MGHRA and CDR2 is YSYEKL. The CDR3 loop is CASSQAGAGSANQPQHF. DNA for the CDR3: TGCGCCAGCAGCCAAGCTGGGGCAGGGAGTGCCAATCAGCCCCAGCATTTT.

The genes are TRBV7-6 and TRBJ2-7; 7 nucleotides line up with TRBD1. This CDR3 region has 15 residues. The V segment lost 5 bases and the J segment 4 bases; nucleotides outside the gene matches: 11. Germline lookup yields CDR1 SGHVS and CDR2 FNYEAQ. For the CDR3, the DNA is TGTGCCAGCAGCCCCACACCAGGGACAGCGTACGAGCAGTACTTC. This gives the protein CASSPTPGTAYEQYF.

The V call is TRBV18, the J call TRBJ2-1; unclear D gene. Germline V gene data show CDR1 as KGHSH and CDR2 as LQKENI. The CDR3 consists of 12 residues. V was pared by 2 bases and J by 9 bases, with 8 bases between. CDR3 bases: TGTGCCAGCTCACCAGCGGTCGGTGAGCAGTTCTTC. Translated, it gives CASSPAVGEQFF.

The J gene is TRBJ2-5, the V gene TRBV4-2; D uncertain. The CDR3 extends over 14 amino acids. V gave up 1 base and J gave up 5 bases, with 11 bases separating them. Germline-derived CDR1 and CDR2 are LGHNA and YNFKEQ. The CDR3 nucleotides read TGTGCCAGCAGCCAAGCTACCGAGTTTGAGACCCAGTACTTC. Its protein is CASSQATEFETQYF.

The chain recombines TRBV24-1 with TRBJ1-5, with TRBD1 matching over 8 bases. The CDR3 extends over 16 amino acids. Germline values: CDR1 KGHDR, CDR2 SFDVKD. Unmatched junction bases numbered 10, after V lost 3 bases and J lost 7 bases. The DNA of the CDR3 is TGTGCCACCAGTGATCCGTCCACAGGGGGGGACCAGCCCCAGCATTTT. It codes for CATSDPSTGGDQPQHF.

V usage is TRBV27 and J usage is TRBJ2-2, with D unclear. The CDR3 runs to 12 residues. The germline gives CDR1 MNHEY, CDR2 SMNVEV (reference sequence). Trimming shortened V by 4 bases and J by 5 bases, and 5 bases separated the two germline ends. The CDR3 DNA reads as TGTGCCAGCAGTTCCATAACCGGGGAGCTGTTTTTT. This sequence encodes CASSSITGELFF.

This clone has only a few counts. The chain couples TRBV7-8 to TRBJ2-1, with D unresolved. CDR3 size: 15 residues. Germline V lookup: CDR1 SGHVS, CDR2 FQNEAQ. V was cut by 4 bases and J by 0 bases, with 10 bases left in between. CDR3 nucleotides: TGTGCCAGCAGCTACACATTCACCTCCTACAATGAGCAGTTCTTC. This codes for CASSYTFTSYNEQFF.

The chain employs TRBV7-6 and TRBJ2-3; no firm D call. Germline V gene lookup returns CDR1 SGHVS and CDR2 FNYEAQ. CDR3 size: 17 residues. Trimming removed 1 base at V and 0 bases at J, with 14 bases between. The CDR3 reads CASSLGPGVVSTDTQYF. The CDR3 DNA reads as TGTGCCAGCAGCTTAGGCCCTGGGGTCGTAAGCACAGATACGCAGTATTTT.

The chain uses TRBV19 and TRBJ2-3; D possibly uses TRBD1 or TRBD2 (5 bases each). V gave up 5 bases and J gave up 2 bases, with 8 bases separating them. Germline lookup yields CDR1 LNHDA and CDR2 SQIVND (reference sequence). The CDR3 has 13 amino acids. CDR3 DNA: TGTGCCAGTAGTGAGGGGACCACAGATACGCAGTATTTT. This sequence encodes CASSEGTTDTQYF.